The 27 T cell receptor beta chains below were found in one sample sequenced in a study of shared clonotypes between healthy human individuals. TCRdb keeps only in-frame clones here, not all; method: immunoSEQ multiplex PCR. This table holds 1,400,000 or so clones, approximately 98.5% found once. What was sequenced was naive CD4+ T cells sorted from blood. Subset described: CD45RA+ positively selected. These receptors were collected from a man aged 30 to 39 in good health.

V gene TRBV18 combines with J gene TRBJ1-4, with D uncertain. Trimming cost V 0 bases and J 9 bases, with 8 bases left between them. CDR3 length equals 13 residues. Per the germline V gene, CDR1 is KGHSH and CDR2 is LQKENI. The CDR3 is CASSPPQLKKLFF. CDR3 in DNA: TGTGCCAGCTCACCACCCCAGCTGAAAAAACTGTTTTTT.

The V and J genes are TRBV25-1 and TRBJ2-7; 13 nucleotides align to TRBD2. The CDR3 loop spans 16 amino acids. CDR1 MGHDK and CDR2 SYGVNS come from the germline V gene. The junction had 7 bases not matched to a gene; V was cut back by 4 bases and J by 4 bases. Here the CDR3 reads CASSAGLAGEVYEQYF. The DNA for the CDR3 is TGTGCCAGCAGTGCCGGACTAGCGGGAGAGGTTTACGAGCAGTACTTC.

The V and J genes are TRBV25-1 and TRBJ2-2, with D possibly matching TRBD2 (6 bases). The CDR3 length is 16 residues. V lost 1 base and J lost 6, with 15 bases in between. Germline V gives CDR1 MGHDK, CDR2 SYGVNS. The CDR3: CASSESPGRGAGELFF. CDR3 DNA: TGTGCCAGCAGTGAATCGCCCGGGAGAGGCGCCGGGGAGCTGTTTTTT.

The J gene is TRBJ1-2, the V gene TRBV29-1; D may be TRBD1 (5 bases). Germline lookup yields CDR1 SQVTM and CDR2 ANQGSEA. CDR3 length: 14 amino acids. V dropped 5 bases and J dropped 5 bases, with 18 bases sitting between them. In DNA, the CDR3 is TGCAGCGTTAATGGACATGGGATTGTTTATGGCTACACCTTC. It specifies CSVNGHGIVYGYTF.

On this clone itself: The sample carries other DNA sequences with the same CDR3. The chain has TRBV5-1 and TRBJ2-7; possibly TRBD1 for D (5 bases). V was pared by 7 bases and J by 0 bases, with 8 bases between. Germline V CDR1 and CDR2: SGHRS, YFSETQ. The CDR3 runs to 12 residues. The CDR3 nucleotides are TGCGCCAGCTCGCAGGGCTCCTACGAGCAGTACTTC. It codes for CASSQGSYEQYF.

This chain's CDR3 is CASSLRSGADTENTYEQYF. CDR3 coding DNA: TGTGCCAGCAGCCTTAGGTCGGGTGCGGACACGGAAAATACCTACGAGCAGTACTTC. This sequence joins TRBV7-9 and TRBJ2-7, with D perhaps matching TRBD1 (5 bases). Trimming left V 5 bases short and J 2 bases short, with 28 bases between. The CDR3 extends over 19 amino acids. Germline CDR1 reads SEHNR; CDR2 reads FQNEAQ (reference sequence). Together with reference TRBV7-9 and TRBJ2-7, the CDR3 gives the full variable domain: DTGVSQNPRHKITKRGQNVTFRCDPISEHNRLYWYRQTLGQGPEFLTYFQNEAQLEKSRLLSDRFSAERPKGSFSTLEIQRTEQGDSAMYLCASSLRSGADTENTYEQYFGPGTRLTVT.

This chain connects TRBV11-2 to TRBJ1-4; tentative D call: TRBD1 (5 bases). Germline V gene lookup returns CDR1 SGHAT and CDR2 FQNNGV. This CDR3 region has 16 residues. Trimming stripped 5 bases from V and 4 bases from J, with 17 bases between. CDR3 protein: CASSRLGDRSNEKLFF. The CDR3 bases are TGTGCCAGCAGCCGATTGGGAGACAGAAGTAATGAAAAACTGTTTTTT.

J is TRBJ2-1 and V is TRBV11-2; D not resolved. Germline CDR1 reads SGHAT; CDR2 reads FQNNGV. V lost 4 bases, J lost 5 bases, and 12 bases lay in between. The CDR3 is made up of 14 amino acids. CDR3 sequence (DNA): TGTGCCAGCAGCTCAATGCGGTCGAACAATGAGCAGTTCTTC. Translation: CASSSMRSNNEQFF.

The chain uses TRBV5-4 and TRBJ2-1, with TRBD2 matching over 8 bases. CDR1 and CDR2 from the germline V gene are SGHNT and YYREEE (reference sequence). Germline trimming cut 4 bases from V and 6 bases from J; bases unmatched to any gene: 12. The CDR3 loop spans 16 amino acids. CDR3 residues: CASSPGTRALGNEQFF. Written as DNA, the CDR3 is TGTGCCAGCAGCCCCGGGACTAGGGCCCTCGGCAATGAGCAGTTCTTC.

This clone was found once. The rearrangement uses TRBV5-1 and TRBJ2-2; 8 nucleotides align to TRBD1. The CDR3 length is 15 residues. Germline V gene lookup returns CDR1 SGHRS and CDR2 YFSETQ. V dropped 4 bases and J dropped 5; count of bases not matched to a gene: 7. This CDR3 reads CASSVYGQGTGELFF. As DNA, the CDR3 is TGCGCCAGCAGCGTATATGGACAGGGTACCGGGGAGCTGTTTTTT.

This chain connects TRBV28 to TRBJ2-2; the D is unclear. The V gene lost 5 bases and the J gene lost 7 bases, with 17 bases spanning the gap. This CDR3 spans 15 amino acids. Germline CDR1 reads MDHEN; CDR2 reads SYDVKM. CDR3 sequence (DNA): TGTGCCAGCAGTCCTCGAGGACCGGATCGCGGGGAGCTGTTTTTT. Translation: CASSPRGPDRGELFF. The entire variable domain, with the rest obtained from reference TRBV28 and TRBJ2-2, is as follows: DVKVTQSSRYLVKRTGEKVFLECVQDMDHENMFWYRQDPGLGLRLIYFSYDVKMKEKGDIPEGYSVSREKKERFSLILESASTNQTSMYLCASSPRGPDRGELFFGEGSRLTVL.

V is TRBV29-1 and J is TRBJ2-1, with D maybe TRBD2 (5 bases). Germline values: CDR1 SQVTM, CDR2 ANQGSEA. This CDR3 has 11 residues. V shed 4 bases and J shed 4 bases, with 5 bases lying between them. The CDR3 loop reads CSVAGYNEQFF. CDR3 DNA: TGCAGCGTTGCGGGGTACAATGAGCAGTTCTTC.

In its sample, this clone was seen once. The V gene is TRBV18, the J gene TRBJ1-2, with D perhaps matching TRBD1 (6 bases). CDR1 and CDR2 from the germline V gene are KGHSH and LQKENI. The CDR3 consists of 19 residues. V was trimmed by 1 base and J by 6 bases, leaving 27 bases between them. The CDR3 reads CASSPLLSLVTETGDGYTF. DNA of the CDR3: TGTGCCAGCTCACCACTTCTAAGCTTGGTAACTGAGACAGGCGATGGCTACACCTTC.

In DNA form, the CDR3 reads TGTGCCAGTATGGGGACTAGTTCGCCGTATGGGGAGCAGTACTTC. It is translated as CASMGTSSPYGEQYF. The rearrangement links TRBV19 to TRBJ2-7, with 8 bases identical to TRBD2. The trim removed 7 bases at V and 7 bases at J, leaving 15 bases unmatched. CDR3 length: 15 residues. Per the germline V gene, CDR1 is LNHDA and CDR2 is SQIVND (reference sequence). Together with reference TRBV19 and TRBJ2-7, the CDR3 gives the full variable domain: DGGITQSPKYLFRKEGQNVTLSCEQNLNHDAMYWYRQDPGQGLRLIYYSQIVNDFQKGDIAEGYSVSREKKESFPLTVTSAQKNPTAFYLCASMGTSSPYGEQYFGPGTRLTVT.

The CDR3 DNA reads TGTGCCAGCTCACCAATAGGGGGCCTGAACACTGAAGCTTTCTTT. This gives the protein CASSPIGGLNTEAFF. The chain combines TRBV18 with TRBJ1-1; 7 bases map to TRBD1. CDR3 size: 15 residues. V gave up 2 bases and J gave up 0 bases; unmatched junction bases: 3. Looked up from germline, CDR1 is KGHSH and CDR2 is LQKENI.

As to this clone: This same CDR3 is encoded by further DNA sequences in the sample. The rearrangement uses TRBV5-1 and TRBJ1-1; TRBD1 is a possible D gene (5 bases). In germline, CDR1 is SGHRS, CDR2 YFSETQ. The CDR3 runs 14 residues. Deletions cut 4 bases from V and 1 base from J, with 11 bases between. CDR3 in DNA: TGCGCCAGCAGCCCCGGCCAGGGGAACACTGAAGCTTTCTTT. It encodes CASSPGQGNTEAFF.

Only one count was recorded for this clone. The chain joins TRBV11-3 to TRBJ2-1, with D possibly being TRBD2 (6 bases). CDR1 is SGHNT and CDR2 is YENEEA in the germline V gene. The CDR3 spans 13 residues. V was clipped by 8 bases and J by 6 bases, with 14 bases between them. CDR3 in amino acids: CASGASDSNEQFF. As DNA, the CDR3 is TGTGCCAGCGGGGCTAGCGACTCCAATGAGCAGTTCTTC.

This clone has only a few counts. V usage is TRBV10-1 and J usage is TRBJ2-7; D might be TRBD2 (5 bases). Germline V gene data show CDR1 as WNHNN and CDR2 as SYGVQD (reference sequence). CDR3 length: 13 amino acids. Trimming removed 0 bases from V and 2 bases from J, with 5 bases in between. This CDR3 is CASSESTTYEQYF. In DNA, the CDR3 is TGCGCCAGCAGTGAGTCGACTACCTACGAGCAGTACTTC.

The V and J genes are TRBV10-3 and TRBJ2-3, with 7 bases fitting TRBD2. The CDR3 contains 15 residues. Germline trimming cut 10 bases from V and 2 bases from J; bases unmatched to any gene: 12. Germline values: CDR1 ENHRY, CDR2 SYGVKD. CDR3 in DNA: TGTGCCACAAAAGGCGGGCGGGAGCACACAGATACGCAGTATTTT. Translation gives CATKGGREHTDTQYF.

J is TRBJ2-1 and V is TRBV21-1; the table's D call TRBD2 went unverified against the DNA. TRBV21-1 is classified as a pseudogene. The CDR3 sequence is 22 residues long. This chain's CDR3 is CASSSCEDRGTSGASSYNEQFF. CDR3 nucleotide sequence: TGTGCCAGCAGCTCATGCGAAGATCGAGGGACTAGCGGGGCGAGCTCCTACAATGAGCAGTTCTTC.

The chain links TRBV4-3 to TRBJ2-1; no clear D gene. V lost 0 bases and J lost 9, with 3 bases in between. Germline V gene data show CDR1 as LGHNA and CDR2 as YSLEER. The CDR3 contains 11 residues. The CDR3 sequence is CASSQDSEQFF. DNA of the CDR3: TGCGCCAGCAGCCAAGACAGTGAGCAGTTCTTC.

V and J are TRBV18 and TRBJ1-5; tentatively, D is TRBD1 (5 bases). Trimming removed 3 bases from V and 0 bases from J, with 12 bases in between. The CDR3 runs 16 residues. Per germline, CDR1 KGHSH and CDR2 LQKENI. DNA of the CDR3: TGTGCCAGCTCACCCCGACAGATCAATAGCAATCAGCCCCAGCATTTT. Protein: CASSPRQINSNQPQHF.

The chain recombines TRBV20-1 with TRBJ1-2; D gene unclear. The length of the CDR3 is 11 residues. Germline CDR1 reads DFQATT; CDR2 reads SNEGSKA (reference sequence). The ends were cut back, 6 bases at V and 5 bases at J, with 10 bases in the middle. The CDR3 region is CSAHGRYGYTF. CDR3 coding DNA: TGCAGTGCACATGGGCGGTATGGCTACACCTTC.

This chain uses TRBV5-1 with TRBJ2-3, with D unresolved. Looked up from germline, CDR1 is SGHRS and CDR2 is YFSETQ. Trimming cost V 7 bases and J 2 bases, with 17 bases left between them. The CDR3 loop spans 15 amino acids. DNA for the CDR3: TGCGCCAGCCAGCCCCGGACGGGTTACACAGATACGCAGTATTTT. Translation: CASQPRTGYTDTQYF.

This rearrangement joins TRBV19 to TRBJ2-1; possible D gene TRBD2, 6 bases. The CDR3 extends over 14 amino acids. Germline-derived CDR1 and CDR2 are LNHDA and SQIVND (reference sequence). The V gene lost 3 bases and the J gene lost 7 bases, with 13 bases spanning the gap. The CDR3 is CASSMRGLLNEQFF. The CDR3 nucleotides are TGTGCCAGTAGTATGAGGGGACTTCTTAATGAGCAGTTCTTC.

This chain uses TRBV9 with TRBJ2-5; no clear D. CDR3 length equals 14 residues. Per germline, CDR1 SGDLS and CDR2 YYNGEE. V was trimmed by 0 bases and J by 5 bases, leaving 11 bases between them. CDR3 in DNA: TGTGCCAGCAGCGTAGGCGCATTCGGGGAGACCCAGTACTTC. This codes for CASSVGAFGETQYF.

V gene TRBV2 combines with J gene TRBJ1-5, with D perhaps TRBD1 (5 bases). Germline CDR1 SNHLY, CDR2 FYNNEI. CDR3 length equals 15 residues. Trimming removed 7 bases at V and 0 bases at J, with 13 bases between. The CDR3 sequence is CASKEGLYSNQPQHF. The CDR3 coding sequence is TGTGCCAGCAAGGAGGGGCTCTATAGCAATCAGCCCCAGCATTTT.